Listed below are T cell receptor beta chains from one sample, sequenced in a study of shared clonotypes between healthy human individuals. The data were produced by immunoSEQ multiplex PCR, yet TCRdb's version contains in-frame clones alone and is incomplete. The sample lists around 1,900,000 clones, around 95% seen once, with about 1.6% in the top ten. Sequencing was carried out using naive CD8+ T cells from PBMCs. These receptors originate from a man between 18 and 35 years old in good health. Some clones in this sample may be carry-over from other donors' samples. CDR3s include the opening cysteine and the closing phenylalanine or tryptophan. A D gene is named only where the DNA matches it firmly. Clone size is given for some rows only: seen once, a few or many times, or a class if the clone is expanded.

clone_size: NA; j_call: TRBJ2-2; d_call: NA; v_call: TRBV29-1; cdr3_nt: TGCAGCGTTCGAAGGGGTACCGGGGAGCTGTTTTTT; cdr3_aa: CSVRRGTGELFF
clone_size: NA; j_call: TRBJ2-7; d_call: NA; v_call: TRBV28; cdr3_nt: TGTGCCAGCCGAAGGGCAGCTTATTCCTACGAGCAGTACTTC; cdr3_aa: CASRRAAYSYEQYF
clone_size: NA; j_call: TRBJ2-7; d_call: TRBD1; v_call: TRBV6-1; cdr3_nt: TGTGCCAGCAGTGTTAATTTGGGGACAGGATACGAGCAGTACTTC; cdr3_aa: CASSVNLGTGYEQYF
clone_size: NA; j_call: TRBJ2-7; d_call: TRBD2; v_call: TRBV4-3; cdr3_nt: TGCGCCAGCAGCCAAGTTGCCGAATGGGCGGGAGATCAGGTTAGGACCTACGAGCAGTACTTC; cdr3_aa: CASSQVAEWAGDQVRTYEQYF
clone_size: NA; j_call: TRBJ2-7; d_call: TRBD2; v_call: TRBV4-1; cdr3_nt: TGCGCCAGCAGCCCCCTCAGCGGGAGGGCCGACCACGAGCAGTACTTC; cdr3_aa: CASSPLSGRADHEQYF
clone_size: NA; j_call: TRBJ2-7; d_call: TRBD1; v_call: TRBV19; cdr3_nt: TGTGCCAGTAGTATGCCAGGGACAGGGGGCTACGAGCAGTACTTC; cdr3_aa: CASSMPGTGGYEQYF
clone_size: NA; j_call: TRBJ2-7; d_call: NA; v_call: TRBV7-9; cdr3_nt: TGTGCCAGCAGCCATCACCGAGAGGGTCCTCTCTACGAGCAGTACTTC; cdr3_aa: CASSHHREGPLYEQYF
clone_size: NA; j_call: TRBJ2-7; d_call: NA; v_call: TRBV28; cdr3_nt: TGTGCCACCCGTGATGGGATCGGGAGCTCCTACGAGCAGTACTTC; cdr3_aa: CATRDGIGSSYEQYF
clone_size: NA; j_call: TRBJ2-7; d_call: NA; v_call: TRBV30; cdr3_nt: TGTGCCTGGAGTGTACGGTGGCAAGAGCAGTACTTC; cdr3_aa: CAWSVRWQEQYF
clone_size: NA; j_call: TRBJ1-4; d_call: NA; v_call: TRBV29-1; cdr3_nt: TGCAGCGTTGTGTTTACCGTCAGGGATGAAAAACTGTTTTTT; cdr3_aa: CSVVFTVRDEKLFF
clone_size: once; j_call: TRBJ2-5; d_call: NA; v_call: TRBV4-1; cdr3_nt: TGCGCCAGCAGCCAAGTTTTGGGAGGTGGCGAGACCCAGTACTTC; cdr3_aa: CASSQVLGGGETQYF
clone_size: NA; j_call: TRBJ1-1; d_call: NA; v_call: TRBV27; cdr3_nt: TGTGCCAGCAGTTTAACTGGGGGGAACACTGAAGCTTTCTTT; cdr3_aa: CASSLTGGNTEAFF
clone_size: NA; j_call: TRBJ2-3; d_call: TRBD2; v_call: TRBV27; cdr3_nt: TGTGCCAGCAGTTTAAGTCAGCGGGAGGTAGATACGCAGTATTTT; cdr3_aa: CASSLSQREVDTQYF
clone_size: once; j_call: TRBJ2-7; d_call: TRBD1; v_call: TRBV7-6; cdr3_nt: TGTGCCAGCAGGGACCCAGGACAGGGGGCGGGGGAGCAGTACTTC; cdr3_aa: CASRDPGQGAGEQYF
clone_size: NA; j_call: TRBJ1-2; d_call: NA; v_call: TRBV7-9; cdr3_nt: TGTGCCAGCAGCTGGAGTGATTCTAACTATGGCTACACCTTC; cdr3_aa: CASSWSDSNYGYTF